These 29 T cell receptor beta chains originate from one sample sequenced in a study of blood T cell repertoires in COVID-19 (TCRdb year 2020). The library came from the immunoSEQ multiplex PCR assay. This is the immuneACCESS table as TCRdb keeps it, with only in-frame sequences that have V and J called. A part of the clones is gone; compared with another copy, unresolved V genes explain less than half, and the rest is unexplained. This sample has around 160,000 clones in its table, and just under 85% of those were observed once. Jointly, the top ten make up approximately 2.7% of the sample. The sequenced sample was peripheral blood. The receptors stem from a woman between 40 and 50 years old with active or convalescent COVID-19.

The J gene is TRBJ2-6, the V gene TRBV29-1; 9 bases agree with TRBD1. The trim removed 3 bases at V and 0 bases at J, leaving 3 bases unmatched. The CDR3 totals 16 residues. CDR1 SQVTM and CDR2 ANQGSEA come from the germline V gene. The CDR3 DNA follows: TGCAGCGTTGACGGGACAGGGAGCTCTGGGGCCAACGTCCTGACTTTC. Protein product: CSVDGTGSSGANVLTF. The full variable domain, completed using reference TRBV29-1 and TRBJ2-6, is SAVISQKPSRDICQRGTSLTIQCQVDSQVTMMFWYRQQPGQSLTLIATANQGSEATYESGFVIDKFPISRPNLTFSTLTVSNMSPEDSSIYLCSVDGTGSSGANVLTFGAGSRLTVL.

This chain links TRBV6-5 with TRBJ1-2; D is perhaps TRBD1 (5 bases). Germline assignment: CDR1 MNHEY and CDR2 SVGAGI. The length of the CDR3 is 14 residues. Trimming took 0 bases from V and 3 from J, leaving 8 bases between them. CDR3 nucleotides: TGTGCCAGCAGTTACTCGGAAGGGGACTATGGCTACACCTTC. Its protein is CASSYSEGDYGYTF.

This clone was seen only a few times. This sequence joins TRBV7-9 and TRBJ1-5; 10 bases map to TRBD1. The CDR3 covers 17 residues. Germline CDR1 and CDR2: SEHNR and FQNEAQ (reference sequence). The V segment lost 4 bases and the J segment 1 base; nucleotides outside the gene matches: 7. CDR3 amino acids: CASSYWGGQGSNQPQHF. As DNA, the CDR3 is TGTGCCAGCAGCTACTGGGGGGGACAGGGGAGCAATCAGCCCCAGCATTTT.

The chain employs TRBV19 and TRBJ1-2, with D possibly matching TRBD1 (5 bases). The CDR3 extends over 16 amino acids. The V gene's germline CDR1 is LNHDA and CDR2 SQIVND (reference sequence). With 3 bases removed from V and 4 bases from J, the gap between germline ends came to 18 bases. Here the CDR3 reads CASSIPGGGRGYGYTF. The CDR3, as DNA: TGTGCCAGTAGTATCCCCGGGGGAGGCCGCGGCTATGGCTACACCTTC.

The chain recombines TRBV27 with TRBJ1-2; weak D call: TRBD1 (6 bases). V lost 8 bases to trimming and J lost 4 bases, with 14 bases between them. CDR1 and CDR2 from the germline V gene are MNHEY and SMNVEV (reference sequence). This CDR3 is built from 13 residues. The CDR3 region has the DNA TGTGCCAGCTTCGGGGGGCCTTTCTATGGCTACACCTTC. Translating gives CASFGGPFYGYTF.

This chain connects TRBV6-6 to TRBJ1-2, with 10 bases aligning to TRBD1. The CDR3 has 15 amino acids. V shed 0 bases, J shed 9 bases, and the junction held 7 bases outside the gene matches. Germline-derived CDR1 and CDR2 are MNHNY and SVGAGI (reference sequence). CDR3 amino acids: CASSYSRDRGERYTF. The CDR3 coding sequence is TGTGCCAGCAGTTACTCCCGGGACAGGGGAGAGCGCTACACCTTC.

The J gene is TRBJ1-1, the V gene TRBV7-2, with 8 bases matching TRBD1. Trimming took 4 bases from V and 7 from J; bases not matched to a gene: 14. Looked up from germline, CDR1 is SGHTA and CDR2 is FQGNSA. This CDR3 spans 16 amino acids. The CDR3 DNA reads TGTGCCAGCAGCTCCCAGGGGGCGAGCAGAGTGATTGAAGCTTTCTTT. Protein sequence: CASSSQGASRVIEAFF.

The CDR3 loop reads CASSSLGGTGELFF. CDR3 nucleotides: TGTGCCAGCAGTTCGTTGGGAGGCACCGGGGAGCTGTTTTTT. This rearrangement joins TRBV28 to TRBJ2-2, with D possibly matching TRBD2 (6 bases). V dropped 4 bases and J dropped 4 bases, with 10 bases sitting between them. The CDR3 covers 14 residues. Germline V gene sequence: CDR1 MDHEN, CDR2 SYDVKM. Using reference TRBV28 and TRBJ2-2 for the parts outside the CDR3, the full variable domain is DVKVTQSSRYLVKRTGEKVFLECVQDMDHENMFWYRQDPGLGLRLIYFSYDVKMKEKGDIPEGYSVSREKKERFSLILESASTNQTSMYLCASSSLGGTGELFFGEGSRLTVL.

V usage is TRBV11-2 and J usage is TRBJ2-7; possible D gene TRBD2, 6 bases. The CDR3 has 15 residues. Trimming stripped 1 base from V and 2 bases from J, with 12 bases between. CDR1 SGHAT and CDR2 FQNNGV come from the germline V gene. The CDR3 reads CASSLATRLAYEQYF. The CDR3 DNA follows: TGTGCCAGCAGCTTAGCGACTAGATTGGCCTACGAGCAGTACTTC.

The CDR3 protein is CASSLTSTNTGELFF. DNA of the CDR3: TGTGCCAGCAGCTTAACTAGTACCAACACCGGGGAGCTGTTTTTT. The chain combines TRBV7-9 with TRBJ2-2; possible D gene TRBD2, 5 bases. This CDR3 has 15 residues. Germline-derived CDR1 and CDR2 are SEHNR and FQNEAQ (reference sequence). V was pared by 2 bases and J by 2 bases, with 9 bases between.

The chain is built from TRBV5-8 and TRBJ1-5, with TRBD1 identical over 10 bases. CDR3 length: 15 residues. With V trimmed by 5 bases and J by 7 bases, 9 bases remained unmatched. CDR1 and CDR2 (germline): SGHTS, YDEGEE. The CDR3 DNA follows: TGTGCCAGCAGACAGGGACAGGGGACGGGGCAGCCCCAGCATTTT. It is translated as CASRQGQGTGQPQHF.

The chain couples TRBV11-2 to TRBJ2-2; 9 positions match TRBD2. This CDR3 is built from 15 residues. V shed 6 bases and J 4 bases; nucleotides not matched to a gene: 6. Germline V lookup: CDR1 SGHAT, CDR2 FQNNGV. The CDR3 here is CASRQLAGATGELFF. DNA for the CDR3: TGTGCCAGCAGACAATTAGCGGGAGCCACCGGGGAGCTGTTTTTT.

The CDR3 loop reads CASSRTRAGSYNEQFF. As DNA, the CDR3 is TGTGCCAGCAGCCGTACTCGAGCAGGATCCTACAATGAGCAGTTCTTC. This chain connects TRBV7-6 to TRBJ2-1; D remains unclear. This CDR3 is built from 16 residues. CDR1 SGHVS and CDR2 FNYEAQ come from the germline V gene. With 5 bases removed from V and 1 base from J, the gap between germline ends came to 15 bases.

This clone was found once. This chain connects TRBV14 to TRBJ1-2; 8 bases map to TRBD1. This CDR3 contains 15 residues. Germline values: CDR1 SGHDN, CDR2 FVKESK. The trim removed 7 bases at V and 6 bases at J, leaving 13 bases unmatched. The CDR3 is CASKEDPQGGDGYTF. CDR3 coding DNA: TGTGCCAGCAAAGAAGACCCACAGGGGGGGGATGGCTACACCTTC.

This chain joins TRBV24-1 and TRBJ2-1, with 13 nucleotides matching TRBD2. The junction had 7 bases not matched to a gene; V was cut back by 3 bases and J by 9 bases. The CDR3 loop spans 16 amino acids. Germline assignment: CDR1 KGHDR and CDR2 SFDVKD. CDR3 amino acids: CATSDRLAGGRGEQFF. CDR3 nucleotide sequence: TGTGCCACCAGTGATCGACTAGCGGGAGGCCGGGGTGAGCAGTTCTTC.

The chain is built from TRBV30 and TRBJ2-4; 8 bases match TRBD1. This CDR3 contains 15 residues. The V and J ends lost 4 bases and 1 base, in that order; junction bases with no gene match: 6. The V gene's germline CDR1 is GTSNPN and CDR2 SVGIG (reference sequence). This CDR3 reads CAWIPRGLAKNIQYF. CDR3 sequence (DNA): TGTGCCTGGATCCCCAGGGGGCTGGCCAAAAACATTCAGTACTTC.

The chain uses TRBV21-1 and TRBJ1-4; TRBD1 is taken as the D call from the table, unchecked against the DNA. TRBV21-1 is a recognized pseudogene. This CDR3 region has 19 residues. The CDR3 DNA reads as TGTGCCAGCAGCAAAGATGGACAGGGGATTTACTCAACTAATGAAAAACTGTTTTTT. As protein: CASSKDGQGIYSTNEKLFF.

The chain employs TRBV6-5 and TRBJ1-2; 11 nucleotides match TRBD1. The CDR3 has 16 amino acids. Germline-derived CDR1 and CDR2 are MNHEY and SVGAGI. The V gene end was trimmed by 4 bases and the J gene end by 3 bases; junction bases not matched to a gene: 7. Here the CDR3 DNA reads TGTGCCAGCAGTTCGCCCCGGGACAGGGGGGACTATGGCTACACCTTC. This gives the protein CASSSPRDRGDYGYTF.

The chain is built from TRBV12-5 and TRBJ1-1; a possible D gene is TRBD1 (5 bases). This CDR3 region has 14 residues. CDR1 is LGHNT, CDR2 FRNRAP, per germline. V was clipped by 7 bases and J by 3 bases, with 15 bases between them. The CDR3 loop reads CASARGGWDTEAFF. In nucleotides, the CDR3 is TGTGCTAGTGCCCGGGGGGGTTGGGACACTGAAGCTTTCTTT.

This rearrangement joins TRBV6-5 to TRBJ2-7; the D gene is possibly TRBD1 (6 bases). V was pared by 8 bases and J by 0 bases, with 11 bases between. Germline CDR1 is MNHEY and CDR2 is SVGAGI. CDR3 size: 13 residues. The CDR3 protein is CASGGHRSYEQYF. CDR3 DNA: TGTGCCAGCGGGGGACACCGCTCCTACGAGCAGTACTTC.

This clone was counted a single time. The V gene is TRBV6-6, the J gene TRBJ1-2; D unresolved. This CDR3 region has 15 residues. V was pared by 2 bases and J by 3 bases, with 13 bases between. Germline CDR1 MNHNY, CDR2 SVGAGI (reference sequence). In DNA form, the CDR3 reads TGTGCCAGCAGTTACCCCAGGCCCGGGGACTATGGCTACACCTTC. Residues: CASSYPRPGDYGYTF.

This clone was observed a few times. The chain has TRBV7-2 and TRBJ1-2; 11 nucleotides align to TRBD1. CDR1 SGHTA and CDR2 FQGNSA come from the germline V gene. The V gene end was trimmed by 5 bases and the J gene end by 7 bases; junction bases not matched to a gene: 12. CDR3 length: 16 amino acids. This chain's CDR3 is CASSRLGTGGAGGYTF. Written as DNA, the CDR3 is TGTGCCAGCAGCCGGCTTGGGACAGGGGGGGCCGGTGGCTACACCTTC.

The V gene is TRBV5-6, the J gene TRBJ2-5; D gene uncertain. The CDR3 sequence is 13 residues long. CDR1 and CDR2 (germline): SGHDT, YYEEEE. Trimming left V 0 bases short and J 2 bases short, with 5 bases between. The CDR3 sequence: CASSLVPQETQYF. Here the CDR3 DNA reads TGTGCCAGCAGCTTGGTTCCGCAAGAGACCCAGTACTTC.

The gene calls are TRBV19 and TRBJ2-5; TRBD2 is a possible D gene (6 bases). Germline lookup yields CDR1 LNHDA and CDR2 SQIVND (reference sequence). The CDR3 has 14 residues. V dropped 3 bases and J dropped 5 bases, with 13 bases sitting between them. The CDR3 loop reads CASSIFHGGETQYF. The CDR3 region has the DNA TGTGCCAGTAGTATTTTTCACGGAGGGGAGACCCAGTACTTC.

CDR3 residues: CASRWTGLLNTEAFF. In nucleotides, the CDR3 is TGTGCCAGCAGGTGGACAGGCCTATTGAACACTGAAGCTTTCTTT. V and J are TRBV7-9 and TRBJ1-1; 7 nucleotides align to TRBD1. The length of the CDR3 is 15 residues. Germline V CDR1 and CDR2: SEHNR, FQNEAQ (reference sequence). The V and J ends lost 6 bases and 0 bases, in that order; junction bases with no gene match: 7.

The rearrangement joins TRBV6-5 to TRBJ1-1; possibly TRBD1 for D (5 bases). Germline V CDR1 and CDR2: MNHEY, SVGAGI. The germline V and J ends were trimmed by 0 bases and 5 bases, with 13 bases remaining between them. The CDR3 runs to 15 residues. The CDR3 sequence is CASSYSGGGWTEAFF. The CDR3 nucleotides are TGTGCCAGCAGTTACTCGGGGGGTGGGTGGACTGAAGCTTTCTTT.

The rearrangement links TRBV10-1 to TRBJ1-4, with 7 bases fitting TRBD1. The trim removed 3 bases at V and 2 bases at J, leaving 0 bases unmatched. The CDR3 runs 14 residues. The germline V gene encodes CDR1 WNHNN and CDR2 SYGVQD (reference sequence). The CDR3 nucleotides are TGCGCCAGCAGTGACAGGGGGACTAATGAAAAACTGTTTTTT. It encodes CASSDRGTNEKLFF.

V and J are TRBV24-1 and TRBJ1-2; unclear D gene. The CDR3 consists of 16 residues. Trimming removed 2 bases at V and 7 bases at J, with 19 bases between. Looked up from germline, CDR1 is KGHDR and CDR2 is SFDVKD. The CDR3 is CATSDSLIVGVGGYTF. Written as DNA, the CDR3 is TGTGCCACCAGTGATTCGTTAATTGTGGGAGTGGGTGGCTACACCTTC.

This sequence joins TRBV29-1 and TRBJ2-1; a weak D match, TRBD1 (7 bases). The CDR3 is 13 residues long. The V end was cut by 1 base, the J end by 7 bases, with 11 bases between. Germline V gene lookup returns CDR1 SQVTM and CDR2 ANQGSEA. The CDR3: CSVEGAGGNEQFF. DNA of the CDR3: TGCAGCGTTGAAGGGGCAGGGGGGAATGAGCAGTTCTTC.